These T cell receptor beta chains were read from a single sample in a study of blood T cell repertoires in COVID-19. This table comes from immunoSEQ multiplex PCR, and its TCRdb copy is limited to in-frame clones, with some not included. The sample includes just under 70,000 clones, roughly 90% of them seen just once. Material for sequencing was peripheral blood. The receptors originated from a man in his thirties or forties with acute or convalescent COVID-19. The CDR3 runs from the conserved cysteine through the conserved F or W. The D gene is left open where the match is weak. The size entry is marked missing in some rows and otherwise reads once, few, many or a size class.

d_call,v_call,j_call,clone_size,cdr3_nt,cdr3_aa
TRBD2,TRBV7-2,TRBJ2-2,NA,TGTGCCAGCAGCTCGGCTAGCGGGAGAACCGGGGAGCTGTTTTTT,CASSSASGRTGELFF
NA,TRBV10-1,TRBJ2-7,NA,TGCGCCAGCAGTGGAGGAAACGGCCCTCGCGAGCAGTACTTC,CASSGGNGPREQYF
TRBD1,TRBV6-2/TRBV6-3,TRBJ1-2,NA,TGTGCCAGCAGTGACAGGGTGGGCGGCTACACCTTC,CASSDRVGGYTF
NA,TRBV28,TRBJ1-3,NA,TGTGCCAGCACCCGTGGCCACACCATATATTTT,CASTRGHTIYF
NA,TRBV15,TRBJ1-5,once,TGTGCCACCAGCAGACCTCAGGGTTTGGGTCAGCCCCAGCATTTT,CATSRPQGLGQPQHF
NA,TRBV6-5,TRBJ1-1,NA,TGTGCCAGCAGTTACTCGTCCGCAACCTCGGGTGAAGCTTTCTTT,CASSYSSATSGEAFF
NA,TRBV7-2,TRBJ1-6,NA,TGTGCCAGCAGCTTAGTTCAGGGAAGTTCACCCCTCCACTTT,CASSLVQGSSPLHF
TRBD2,TRBV6-5,TRBJ2-1,NA,TGTGCCAGCGCCATCTTAGCGGGGGACTACAATGAGCAGTTCTTC,CASAILAGDYNEQFF
TRBD2,TRBV5-1,TRBJ2-1,NA,TGCGCCAGCAGCCGTGGGTCTAGCGGTTACAATGAGCAGTTCTTC,CASSRGSSGYNEQFF
NA,TRBV2,TRBJ2-1,NA,TGTGCCAGCAGGGCGAGGACTTACAATGAGCAGTTCTTC,CASRARTYNEQFF
NA,TRBV9,TRBJ1-3,NA,TGTGCCAGCAGCCCCCGGGACTTAGGCTCTGGAAACACCATATATTTT,CASSPRDLGSGNTIYF
NA,TRBV4-3,TRBJ1-2,NA,TGCGCCAGCAGCCAAGAATCGCAGGGGCGGGAGGGCTACACCTTC,CASSQESQGREGYTF
NA,TRBV11-2,TRBJ1-1,few,TGTGCCAGCAGCTTAGAGGTGGGGCGGGCTTTCTTT,CASSLEVGRAFF
TRBD2,TRBV7-2,TRBJ2-2,NA,TGTGCCAGCAGCCCAGGACTAGTGATTGGCGGGGAGCTGTTTTTT,CASSPGLVIGGELFF
NA,TRBV28,TRBJ2-7,few,TGTGCCAGCACTCACGGGGGTCACGACGAGCAGTACTTC,CASTHGGHDEQYF
TRBD1,TRBV7-8,TRBJ1-1,NA,TGTGCCAGCAGCTTATGGGGACAGTCGAACACTGAAGCTTTCTTT,CASSLWGQSNTEAFF
TRBD2,TRBV7-2,TRBJ2-5,NA,TGTGCCAGCAGCTTAAGGGAGGGTTGGGAGACCCAGTACTTC,CASSLREGWETQYF
NA,TRBV14,TRBJ2-1,once,TGTGCCAGCAGCCAAGTCCGACTAGTAGGTAATGAGCAGTTCTTC,CASSQVRLVGNEQFF
NA,TRBV7-2,TRBJ1-4,once,TGTGCCAGCAGCTCCCAGGTCGGGGACAAAAAACTGTTTTTT,CASSSQVGDKKLFF
TRBD2,TRBV3-1/TRBV3-2,TRBJ2-1,NA,TGTGCCAGCAGCCAAGTGCCCCTAGCGGGTGAGCAGTTCTTC,CASSQVPLAGEQFF
NA,TRBV7-3,TRBJ1-5,NA,TGTGCCAGCAGCTTAACGGGGGGACCGTATTTTTCAATTCGTAGTCAGCCCCAGCATTTT,CASSLTGGPYFSIRSQPQHF
TRBD1,TRBV7-8,TRBJ1-3,NA,TGTGCCAGCAGCTTAGTGGCCAGGGGGCCAGGAAACACCATATATTTT,CASSLVARGPGNTIYF
NA,TRBV5-4,TRBJ2-7,NA,TGTGCCAGCAGCGGACAAGCTAAAGCGGGTTCTGGCGAGCAGTACTTC,CASSGQAKAGSGEQYF
NA,TRBV5-1,TRBJ1-4,NA,TGCGCCAGCAGCGTCGCAGGTGGGGACAAGTGGTTTTTT,CASSVAGGDKWFF
NA,TRBV7-9,TRBJ1-6,NA,TGTGCCAGCGGCGGGAGGGATAATTCACCCCTCCACTTT,CASGGRDNSPLHF
NA,TRBV2,TRBJ2-2,once,TGTGCCAGCAGACAGGTTCACACCGGGGAGCTGTTTTTT,CASRQVHTGELFF
NA,TRBV5-6,TRBJ1-2,NA,TGTGCCAGCAGCTGGAGGGAGGGCCAGATATATGGCTACACCTTC,CASSWREGQIYGYTF
NA,TRBV14,TRBJ2-3,NA,TGTGCCAGCAGCCACGTTAGCACAGATACGCAGTATTTT,CASSHVSTDTQYF
NA,TRBV28,TRBJ2-4,NA,TGTGCCACCAGAGAGTTAACCAAACGGGAAAACATTCAGTACTTC,CATRELTKRENIQYF
TRBD1,TRBV5-1,TRBJ2-1,NA,TGCGCCAGCAGCTTGGATAGGACAGGGAGTTACAATGAGCAGTTCTTC,CASSLDRTGSYNEQFF
TRBD1,TRBV28,TRBJ2-1,NA,TGTGCCAGCAGTTCAGCCCCCCCGGGACAGGGGGGGAATGAGCAGTTCTTC,CASSSAPPGQGGNEQFF
NA,TRBV6-2/TRBV6-3,TRBJ2-7,NA,TGTGCCAGCAGTTATGGAGAAAGCGACGAGCAGTACTTC,CASSYGESDEQYF